The next 4 T cell receptor beta chains were all read from a single sample in a study of Graves' ophthalmopathy and Graves' hyperthyroidism. Investigators amplified TCR beta CDR3 regions from RNA transcripts. Scientists carried out first-round RT-PCR using HTBI primers and then a second-round multiplex PCR. TCRdb called the multiplex PCR reads again in MiXCR, with one record for every CDR3 protein. Among 350,000 to 450,000 distinct CDR3 sequences, around 19% were seen once, and the ten largest hold 1.6%. The sequencing input was peripheral blood. The origin of the receptors is a woman between 18 and 29 years old with Graves' ophthalmopathy.

This clonotype was picked up many times. V and J are TRBV7-8 and TRBJ2-7, with a weak D call TRBD1 (5 bases). The germline gives CDR1 SGHVS, CDR2 FQNEAQ. The V end lost 4 bases, the J end lost 1 base, and 11 bases lay between the germline ends. The CDR3 extends over 14 amino acids. The CDR3 is CASSSSQGSYEQYF. In nucleotides, the CDR3 is TGTGCCAGCAGCTCATCTCAGGGTTCCTACGAGCAGTACTTC.

The CDR3 protein is CSARNVGADTGELFF. DNA for the CDR3: TGCAGTGCGAGAAACGTAGGGGCCGACACCGGGGAGCTGTTTTTT. The V gene is TRBV20-1, the J gene TRBJ2-2, with a tentative D call TRBD1 (5 bases). Per the germline V gene, CDR1 is DFQATT and CDR2 is SNEGSKA (reference sequence). The CDR3 has 15 residues. Trimming shortened V by 6 bases and J by 3 bases, and 17 bases separated the two germline ends.

Many counts were recorded for this clonotype. The chain uses TRBV19 and TRBJ1-5, with TRBD1 matching 7 bases. After removal of 8 bases from V and 3 bases from J, the junction contained 10 bases not matched to a gene. This CDR3 region has 15 residues. CDR1 and CDR2 (germline): LNHDA, SQIVND (reference sequence). As DNA, the CDR3 is TGTGCCAGTCGGGACAGCGAGAGTAACAATCAGCCCCAGCATTTT. Amino acids: CASRDSESNNQPQHF.

This clonotype came up many times. This chain links TRBV28 with TRBJ1-1, with TRBD1 as a possible D gene (6 bases). Trimming cost V 4 bases and J 9 bases, with 15 bases left between them. Germline-derived CDR1 and CDR2 are MDHEN and SYDVKM. The CDR3 covers 13 residues. The CDR3 sequence is CASSSQRGRKAFF. The DNA of the CDR3 is TGTGCCAGCAGTTCCCAGAGGGGGAGGAAAGCTTTCTTT.